Presented here are 9 T cell receptor beta chains from one specimen sequenced in a study of cytomegalovirus exposure and HLA in healthy donors. Assay used: immunoSEQ multiplex PCR; TCRdb lists only in-frame clones, some missing. This table has roughly 180,000 clones, around four fifths appearing once. The material sequenced was PBMCs. The receptor source for this set is a man younger than 35 in good health and CMV-seropositive.

This chain joins TRBV19 and TRBJ2-4; the D gene is possibly TRBD1 (6 bases). Germline CDR1 is LNHDA and CDR2 is SQIVND (reference sequence). The V and J ends lost 9 bases and 0 bases respectively, with 18 bases between them. The CDR3 has 16 residues. The CDR3 sequence: CASAPRDIVAKNIQYF. The DNA for the CDR3 is TGTGCCAGCGCCCCCCGGGACATAGTAGCCAAAAACATTCAGTACTTC. Variable domain in full (rest from reference TRBV19 and TRBJ2-4): DGGITQSPKYLFRKEGQNVTLSCEQNLNHDAMYWYRQDPGQGLRLIYYSQIVNDFQKGDIAEGYSVSREKKESFPLTVTSAQKNPTAFYLCASAPRDIVAKNIQYFGAGTRLSVL.

The CDR3 region has the DNA TGTGCCAGCAGCCCACAGGGGGGAAAGATCCACGAGCAGTACTTC. Protein product: CASSPQGGKIHEQYF. The J gene is TRBJ2-7, the V gene TRBV9; 8 bases are shared with TRBD1. The V segment lost 4 bases and the J segment 5 bases; nucleotides outside the gene matches: 11. The length of the CDR3 is 15 residues. CDR1 and CDR2 from the germline V gene are SGDLS and YYNGEE.

This rearrangement joins TRBV19 to TRBJ1-1; 7 nucleotides line up with TRBD1. The CDR3 covers 13 residues. CDR1 LNHDA and CDR2 SQIVND come from the germline V gene (reference sequence). Germline trimming cut 7 bases from V and 4 bases from J; bases unmatched to any gene: 6. DNA for the CDR3: TGTGCCAGTAACGCAGGGGGTTTCACTGAAGCTTTCTTT. It encodes CASNAGGFTEAFF.

The chain joins TRBV9 to TRBJ2-5; 14 bases fit TRBD2. The V gene's germline CDR1 is SGDLS and CDR2 YYNGEE. CDR3 length: 14 residues. V shed 3 bases, J shed 5 bases, and the junction held 0 bases outside the gene matches. The CDR3: CASSGLAGGETQYF. The CDR3 nucleotides read TGTGCCAGCAGCGGACTAGCGGGAGGGGAGACCCAGTACTTC.

In the case of this clone: Germline and junction disagree at one end, which may indicate a read error. The V gene is TRBV27, the J gene TRBJ2-1; the match to TRBD2 covers 16 bases. The CDR3 extends over 14 amino acids. Germline CDR1 MNHEY, CDR2 SMNVEV (reference sequence). CDR3 sequence: CATHPGTSGRAILF. In nucleotides, the CDR3 is TGTGCCACCCACCCCGGGACTAGCGGGAGGGCCATCCTCTTC.

This clone was seen more than once but under ten times. V is TRBV5-1 and J is TRBJ2-7; no clear D gene. V was clipped by 1 base and J by 2 bases, with 13 bases between them. CDR1 is SGHRS, CDR2 YFSETQ, per germline. The CDR3 length is 15 residues. DNA of the CDR3: TGCGCCAGCAGCTTGAGAGGCAGAGATACCTACGAGCAGTACTTC. Residues: CASSLRGRDTYEQYF.

This rearrangement joins TRBV28 to TRBJ2-5; the match to TRBD1 covers 7 bases. Germline CDR1 reads MDHEN; CDR2 reads SYDVKM. There are 14 residues in the CDR3. V gave up 4 bases and J gave up 4 bases; unmatched junction bases: 6. In DNA form, the CDR3 reads TGTGCCAGCAGTTCCCCGGGACAGTTAGAGACCCAGTACTTC. Its translation is CASSSPGQLETQYF.

V and J are TRBV30 and TRBJ2-3; D is perhaps TRBD1 (5 bases). The CDR3 loop spans 13 amino acids. V lost 0 bases, J lost 6 bases, and 10 bases lay in between. Per germline, CDR1 GTSNPN and CDR2 SVGIG (reference sequence). The CDR3 region is CAWSVGARDTQYF. The CDR3 DNA follows: TGTGCCTGGAGTGTAGGGGCTCGGGATACGCAGTATTTT.

The chain recombines TRBV29-1 with TRBJ1-1; D ambiguous. Per the germline V gene, CDR1 is SQVTM and CDR2 is ANQGSEA. The CDR3 is made up of 10 amino acids. V lost 7 bases to trimming and J lost 3 bases, with 6 bases between them. This CDR3 is CSALHTEAFF. Here the CDR3 DNA reads TGCAGCGCCCTACACACTGAAGCTTTCTTT.